One sample yielded the 12 T cell receptor beta chains listed below, sequenced in a study of neurological immune-mediated disorders (dated by TCRdb to 2018 to 2020). Library preparation was by 5' RACE. Instrument on record: Illumina HiSeq 2500. TCRdb cleaned the public reads at Q25 with fastp, built clones with MiXCR and kept in-frame beta chains. Every distinct CDR3 protein forms one entry, paired with its most common genes and DNA. For this sample there are some 30,000 distinct CDR3 sequences; roughly 15% appear just once. 27% of the sample comes from the top ten. The sample consisted of PBMCs. All receptors derive from a man between 65 and 85 years old in good health.

Remarks on this clonotype: The junction and the germline gene differ at one end; a read error may be behind it. V is TRBV27 and J is TRBJ1-6; tentatively, D is TRBD1 (5 bases). The length of the CDR3 is 17 residues. From germline, CDR1 is MNHEY and CDR2 SMNVEV (reference sequence). CDR3 amino acids: CASSLSPRTWVNSPHHF. The CDR3 DNA reads TGTGCCAGCAGTTTATCGCCCCGGACATGGGTTAATTCACCCCACCACTTT.

This clonotype was counted at least ten times. The chain uses TRBV6-5 and TRBJ2-1; the D gene is possibly TRBD2 (5 bases). Germline lookup yields CDR1 MNHEY and CDR2 SVGAGI. This CDR3 has 15 amino acids. V was pared by 2 bases and J by 1 base, with 9 bases between. The DNA for the CDR3 is TGTGCCAGCAGTTACGAGGGTGCGTCCTACAATGAGCAGTTCTTC. Its protein product is CASSYEGASYNEQFF.

In regard to this clonotype: One junction end disagrees with the germline gene, perhaps due to a read error. The rearrangement links TRBV5-1 to TRBJ2-7, with 9 bases aligning to TRBD1. This CDR3 region has 17 residues. Germline assignment: CDR1 SGHRS and CDR2 YFSETQ. The CDR3 sequence: CASSLLPTSGTGNDQYF. The CDR3 region has the DNA TGCGCCAGCAGCTTGCTCCCCACTTCCGGGACAGGGAACGATCAGTACTTC.

Note on this clonotype: At one of its ends the junction is not consistent with the germline gene, which may arise from a read error. The chain joins TRBV12-3 or TRBV12-4 to TRBJ1-2; D remains ambiguous. The CDR3 length is 14 residues. CDR3: CASSYRVGVYGYTF. CDR3 sequence (DNA): TGTGCCAGTTCGTACAGAGTAGGCGTGTATGGATACACCTTC.

This clonotype was counted ten times or more. CDR3 DNA sequence: TGTGCCACCAGGGGGGGGGCGAGCAATCAGCCCCAGCATTTT. Translation: CATRGGASNQPQHF. The rearrangement uses TRBV15 and TRBJ1-5; the D gene is possibly TRBD1 (6 bases). The CDR3 totals 14 residues. Per the germline V gene, CDR1 is LNHNV and CDR2 is YYDKDF (reference sequence). Trimming left V 6 bases short and J 1 base short, with 10 bases between.

There are a few counts of this clonotype. This sequence joins TRBV5-6 and TRBJ2-7; TRBD1 agrees at 9 bases. With V trimmed by 3 bases and J by 6 bases, 4 bases remained unmatched. CDR1 is SGHDT, CDR2 YYEEEE, per germline. The CDR3 length is 13 residues. The CDR3 reads CASSWGQGAEQYF. The CDR3 DNA reads TGTGCCAGCAGCTGGGGACAGGGTGCCGAGCAGTACTTC.

This clonotype occurred many times. The chain employs TRBV18 and TRBJ2-2; D uncertain. Per the germline V gene, CDR1 is KGHSH and CDR2 is LQKENI. V shed 3 bases and J shed 0 bases, with 8 bases lying between them. CDR3 size: 15 residues. CDR3 nucleotides: TGTGCCAGCTCACCGACACGGGCGAACACCGGGGAGCTGTTTTTT. Protein sequence: CASSPTRANTGELFF.

This clonotype was counted ten times or more. J is TRBJ2-7 and V is TRBV15, with 8 bases fitting TRBD1. This CDR3 comprises 15 residues. The germline CDR1 and CDR2 sequences are LNHNV and YYDKDF (reference sequence). V shed 1 base, J shed 4 bases, and the junction held 6 bases outside the gene matches. Here the CDR3 reads CATSRGGNRGYEQYF. The CDR3 bases are TGTGCCACCAGCAGAGGGGGAAACAGGGGGTACGAGCAGTACTTC. The variable domain in full, with the rest retrieved from reference TRBV15 and TRBJ2-7, is DAMVIQNPRYQVTQFGKPVTLSCSQTLNHNVMYWYQQKSSQAPKLLFHYYDKDFNNEADTPDNFQSRRPNTSFCFLDIRSPGLGDTAMYLCATSRGGNRGYEQYFGPGTRLTVT.

This sequence joins TRBV5-1 and TRBJ2-1; D call uncertain. The CDR3 consists of 15 residues. Germline CDR1 and CDR2: SGHRS and YFSETQ. Trimming shortened V by 4 bases and J by 5 bases, and 16 bases separated the two germline ends. For the CDR3, the DNA is TGCGCCAGCAGCCCTCTAGGGTTTAGGGACAATGAGCAGTTCTTC. It specifies CASSPLGFRDNEQFF.

This chain connects TRBV3-1 to TRBJ2-7, with no clear D. V gave up 8 bases and J gave up 0 bases, with 11 bases separating them. The CDR3 is 13 residues long. Germline CDR1 and CDR2: LGHDT and YNNKEL (reference sequence). In DNA form, the CDR3 reads TGTGCCAGCCAACGCATTGGCTCCTACGAGCAGTACTTC. It is translated as CASQRIGSYEQYF.

The rearrangement joins TRBV20-1 to TRBJ1-1, with D maybe TRBD1 (5 bases). Germline V gene data show CDR1 as DFQATT and CDR2 as SNEGSKA (reference sequence). There are 13 residues in the CDR3. Deletions cut 3 bases from V and 5 bases from J, with 13 bases between. The CDR3 is CSASPWGQTEAFF. The CDR3 nucleotides are TGCAGTGCTAGCCCCTGGGGCCAAACTGAAGCTTTCTTT.

The gene calls are TRBV10-3 and TRBJ2-7; 7 bases map to TRBD2. The ends lost 6 bases at V and 3 bases at J; junction bases unmatched: 8. The germline V gene encodes CDR1 ENHRY and CDR2 SYGVKD. CDR3 length: 14 amino acids. CDR3 loop: CAISPSSGGYEQYF. The CDR3 nucleotides read TGTGCCATCAGCCCATCTTCGGGGGGCTACGAGCAGTACTTC.